The T cell receptor beta chain described here comes from a study of blood T cell repertoires in COVID-19. Background on the study: T cells, B-cell-depleted T cells, or PBMCs supplied cDNA or gDNA.

The V and J ends lost 5 bases and 9 bases, in that order; junction bases with no gene match: 14. The CDR3 consists of 16 residues. The germline V gene has CDR1 LGHDT and CDR2 YNNKEL (reference sequence). The repertoire was sequenced with immunoSEQ multiplex PCR; TCRdb's copy has only in-frame clones and lacks some. The sample shows about 230,000 clones, 87% of them seen only once. This clonotype was sampled from a woman aged 18-29 years who had recovered from COVID-19. The sequenced sample consisted of peripheral blood. V gene TRBV3-1 (or the pseudogene TRBV3-2) combines with J gene TRBJ1-4; 8 bases agree with TRBD1. DNA for the CDR3: TGTGCCAGCAGCGAACAGCGAGGAAGCAGGGGGCAAAAACTGTTTTTT. Translating gives CASSEQRGSRGQKLFF.